The next 25 T cell receptor beta chains were all read from a single sample in a study of blood T cell repertoires in COVID-19. Profiling relied on immunoSEQ multiplex PCR, and the TCRdb table lists in-frame clones only, not all of them. Here the sample spans 60,000 or so clones, approximately 91% being singletons. Sequencing was carried out using peripheral blood. The receptors were gathered from a human donor in a cohort sampled during active COVID-19.

The V gene is TRBV2, the J gene TRBJ2-1; 8 positions agree with TRBD2. Germline V gene lookup returns CDR1 SNHLY and CDR2 FYNNEI. V shed 5 bases, J shed 4 bases, and the junction held 7 bases outside the gene matches. The CDR3 is made up of 15 amino acids. This CDR3 reads CASSPQTSGYNEQFF. CDR3 coding DNA: TGTGCCAGCAGTCCCCAAACTAGCGGTTACAATGAGCAGTTCTTC.

The chain joins TRBV4-3 to TRBJ2-5, with 7 positions matching TRBD1. The germline V gene encodes CDR1 LGHNA and CDR2 YSLEER. This CDR3 has 17 amino acids. V was clipped by 2 bases and J by 5 bases; unmatched bases: 14. The chain's CDR3 is CASSQNPPRDSYETQYF. Written as DNA, the CDR3 is TGCGCCAGCAGCCAAAACCCCCCCCGGGACAGTTATGAGACCCAGTACTTC.

The V call is TRBV19, the J call TRBJ2-7; D is perhaps TRBD2 (5 bases). CDR1 is LNHDA and CDR2 is SQIVND in the germline V gene (reference sequence). This CDR3 is 17 amino acids long. V lost 1 base, J lost 4 bases, and 20 bases lay in between. As DNA, the CDR3 is TGTGCCAGTAGTATAGCTGAGGGAAGGACTGTCCCGTACGAGCAGTACTTC. Its translation: CASSIAEGRTVPYEQYF.

The rearrangement links TRBV3-1 (or the pseudogene TRBV3-2) to TRBJ1-6, with D perhaps TRBD1 (5 bases). CDR1 and CDR2 from the germline V gene are LGHDT and YNNKEL (reference sequence). The CDR3 has 13 amino acids. V shed 1 base and J shed 10 bases, with 8 bases lying between them. The CDR3 DNA follows: TGTGCCAGCAGCCAAGCGGGGGGATCACCCCTCCACTTT. This encodes CASSQAGGSPLHF.

The rearrangement links TRBV10-2 to TRBJ2-3; 9 positions match TRBD2. In germline, CDR1 is WSHSY, CDR2 SAAADI. Trimming took 3 bases from V and 4 from J; bases not matched to a gene: 8. The CDR3 extends over 16 amino acids. The DNA of the CDR3 is TGCGCCAGCAGTGACCTAGCGGGACCGCTGTCAGATACGCAGTATTTT. This codes for CASSDLAGPLSDTQYF.

The chain recombines TRBV10-1 with TRBJ1-1; D remains ambiguous. CDR1 and CDR2 from the germline V gene are WNHNN and SYGVQD (reference sequence). Between the trimmed V and J ends, which lost 5 bases and 7 bases, there was a span of 20 bases. This CDR3 is 15 amino acids long. The CDR3 coding sequence is TGCGCCAGCAGTACGCAGCCGGGATTTGGAAGTGAAGCTTTCTTT. Its translation: CASSTQPGFGSEAFF.

This chain connects TRBV27 to TRBJ2-3, with 7 positions matching TRBD2. V lost 9 bases, J lost 0 bases, and 6 bases stayed unmatched. Germline CDR1 is MNHEY and CDR2 is SMNVEV (reference sequence). This CDR3 is built from 14 residues. CDR3 residues: CASGPSGSTDTQYF. The CDR3 DNA sequence: TGTGCCAGTGGCCCTAGCGGAAGCACAGATACGCAGTATTTT.

V and J are TRBV6-6 and TRBJ1-5; no definite D call. The V and J ends lost 7 bases and 7 bases respectively, with 17 bases between them. The CDR3 is 14 amino acids. CDR1 and CDR2 from the germline V gene are MNHNY and SVGAGI (reference sequence). CDR3 in amino acids: CASKTSGRGQPQHF. CDR3 in DNA: TGTGCCAGCAAAACATCGGGGAGAGGGCAGCCCCAGCATTTT.

The chain links TRBV7-8 to TRBJ2-5; 8 bases agree with TRBD1. The CDR3 has 15 residues. From germline, CDR1 is SGHVS and CDR2 FQNEAQ. With 1 base clipped from V and 4 bases from J, the junction kept 5 bases outside the gene matches. This CDR3 is CASSLDRGIRETQYF. The CDR3 nucleotides read TGTGCCAGCAGCTTAGACAGGGGGATCCGAGAGACCCAGTACTTC.

The V call is TRBV7-6, the J call TRBJ2-1; TRBD2 might be the D (6 bases). The length of the CDR3 is 15 residues. V lost 1 base to trimming and J lost 5 bases, with 12 bases between them. The germline V gene has CDR1 SGHVS and CDR2 FNYEAQ. The CDR3 nucleotides read TGTGCCAGCAGCTTAGGGTCAGGCGGGAACAATGAGCAGTTCTTC. Translating it yields CASSLGSGGNNEQFF.

The chain combines TRBV19 with TRBJ1-1, with TRBD1 as a possible D gene (5 bases). CDR1 is LNHDA and CDR2 is SQIVND in the germline V gene (reference sequence). V lost 8 bases and J 7 bases, leaving 17 bases between the germline ends. The CDR3 consists of 13 residues. The CDR3 DNA follows: TGTGCCAGTCGGATCAGGGAGGGGAATGAAGCTTTCTTT. Residues: CASRIREGNEAFF.

This chain joins TRBV24-1 and TRBJ1-2, with no clear D. V was pared by 5 bases and J by 0 bases, with 3 bases between. The CDR3 is 12 amino acids. Germline values: CDR1 KGHDR, CDR2 SFDVKD. CDR3 residues: CATSVTNYGYTF. CDR3 DNA sequence: TGTGCCACCAGTGTAACTAACTATGGCTACACCTTC.

The chain recombines TRBV6-2 or TRBV6-3 with TRBJ2-7; 9 positions match TRBD1. J was trimmed by 5 bases and V by 5 bases; bases with no gene match: 4. CDR1 and CDR2 (germline): MNHEY, SVGEGT. The CDR3 totals 13 residues. CDR3: CASSPGTGNEQYF. The CDR3 DNA is TGTGCCAGCAGTCCCGGGACAGGGAACGAGCAGTACTTC.

The chain employs TRBV19 and TRBJ2-1; weak D call: TRBD1 (6 bases). Trimming took 6 bases from V and 13 from J, leaving 16 bases between them. Germline V gene sequence: CDR1 LNHDA, CDR2 SQIVND (reference sequence). The length of the CDR3 is 12 residues. The CDR3 protein is CASSRQDLGQFF. CDR3 nucleotide sequence: TGTGCCAGTAGCCGACAGGACTTAGGTCAGTTCTTC.

The rearrangement joins TRBV18 to TRBJ2-1, with D unresolved. V lost 0 bases to trimming and J lost 4 bases, with 13 bases between them. This CDR3 region has 16 residues. The germline gives CDR1 KGHSH, CDR2 LQKENI. The CDR3 DNA is TGTGCCAGCTCACCACCGAGTCGGTCTGTATACAATGAGCAGTTCTTC. It specifies CASSPPSRSVYNEQFF.

Only one count was recorded for this clone. The chain links TRBV19 to TRBJ2-5, with 10 bases fitting TRBD2. The germline V gene encodes CDR1 LNHDA and CDR2 SQIVND (reference sequence). With V trimmed by 7 bases and J by 2 bases, 10 bases remained unmatched. This CDR3 has 16 residues. The CDR3 loop is CASTPGTSALQETQYF. In nucleotides, the CDR3 is TGTGCCAGTACCCCCGGGACTAGCGCCCTACAAGAGACCCAGTACTTC. Based on the CDR3 plus reference TRBV19 and TRBJ2-5, the full variable domain is DGGITQSPKYLFRKEGQNVTLSCEQNLNHDAMYWYRQDPGQGLRLIYYSQIVNDFQKGDIAEGYSVSREKKESFPLTVTSAQKNPTAFYLCASTPGTSALQETQYFGPGTRLLVL.

V is TRBV5-1 and J is TRBJ2-3, with TRBD2 identical over 11 bases. The CDR3 totals 18 residues. The germline CDR1 and CDR2 sequences are SGHRS and YFSETQ. V shed 4 bases, J shed 4 bases, and the junction held 14 bases outside the gene matches. The CDR3, as DNA: TGCGCCAGCAGCCCCCGGGAGCGATTAGCGGGAGGGGCAGATACGCAGTATTTT. It encodes CASSPRERLAGGADTQYF.

The V gene is TRBV4-2, the J gene TRBJ2-5, with 7 bases identical to TRBD2. V was pared by 4 bases and J by 1 base, with 6 bases of the junction left unmatched. Germline CDR1 is LGHNA and CDR2 is YNFKEQ. The CDR3 is 15 amino acids. The CDR3 DNA reads as TGTGCCAGCAGCCCCGGGACTACCCGCCAAGAGACCCAGTACTTC. Its protein product is CASSPGTTRQETQYF.

The chain combines TRBV4-1 with TRBJ2-2; D uncertain. Germline loops: CDR1 MGHRA, CDR2 YSYEKL. This CDR3 region has 12 residues. V lost 5 bases, J lost 5 bases, and 6 bases lay in between. The CDR3 region has the DNA TGCGCCAGCAGCAATCCGACCGGGGAGCTGTTTTTT. Residues: CASSNPTGELFF.

The rearrangement links TRBV6-5 to TRBJ1-3; 11 nucleotides agree with TRBD1. CDR3 length: 14 residues. V trimming: 8 bases; J trimming: 2 bases; junction bases outside the gene matches: 2. CDR1 is MNHEY and CDR2 is SVGAGI in the germline V gene. In nucleotides, the CDR3 is TGTGCCAGCCGGACAGGGGGCACTGGAAACACCATATATTTT. Amino acids: CASRTGGTGNTIYF.

The rearrangement uses TRBV12-5 and TRBJ2-7, with TRBD1 matching over 8 bases. Trimming took 1 base from V and 3 from J; bases not matched to a gene: 5. Per germline, CDR1 LGHNT and CDR2 FRNRAP. This CDR3 contains 15 residues. DNA for the CDR3: TGTGCTAGTGGTTTGGACAGGGGGATTTACTACGAGCAGTACTTC. This codes for CASGLDRGIYYEQYF.

The chain recombines TRBV9 with TRBJ2-3; the D gene is possibly TRBD2 (5 bases). The CDR3 is 18 residues long. In germline, CDR1 is SGDLS, CDR2 YYNGEE. Trimming shortened V by 0 bases and J by 4 bases, and 21 bases separated the two germline ends. The CDR3 here is CASSVGVWRAETPDTQYF. The CDR3 coding sequence is TGTGCCAGCAGCGTAGGGGTATGGCGGGCCGAGACTCCAGATACGCAGTATTTT. Variable domain in full (rest from reference TRBV9 and TRBJ2-3): DSGVTQTPKHLITATGQRVTLRCSPRSGDLSVYWYQQSLDQGLQFLIQYYNGEERAKGNILERFSAQQFPDLHSELNLSSLELGDSALYFCASSVGVWRAETPDTQYFGPGTRLTVL.

A single count supports this clone. The rearrangement links TRBV28 to TRBJ2-5; 9 bases line up with TRBD2. V dropped 2 bases and J dropped 7; count of bases not matched to a gene: 11. Germline lookup yields CDR1 MDHEN and CDR2 SYDVKM. The CDR3 covers 16 residues. For the CDR3, the DNA is TGTGCCAGCAGTTTAGGAGGGCCCAGAGCGGGAGGGACCCAGTACTTC. Protein: CASSLGGPRAGGTQYF.

This chain connects TRBV2 to TRBJ2-7, with 8 nucleotides matching TRBD2. J was trimmed by 4 bases and V by 4 bases; bases with no gene match: 3. This CDR3 region has 13 residues. The germline CDR1 and CDR2 sequences are SNHLY and FYNNEI. The CDR3 here is CASSAGGPYEQYF. DNA for the CDR3: TGTGCCAGCAGTGCGGGAGGGCCTTACGAGCAGTACTTC.

The V call is TRBV19, the J call TRBJ2-3, with a possible D match to TRBD1 (6 bases). V gave up 2 bases and J gave up 5 bases, with 11 bases separating them. This CDR3 has 14 amino acids. Germline-derived CDR1 and CDR2 are LNHDA and SQIVND (reference sequence). The CDR3 here is CASSIQGWGDTQYF. In DNA, the CDR3 is TGTGCCAGTAGTATACAGGGGTGGGGAGATACGCAGTATTTT. Full variable domain (outside the CDR3, taken from reference TRBV19 and TRBJ2-3): DGGITQSPKYLFRKEGQNVTLSCEQNLNHDAMYWYRQDPGQGLRLIYYSQIVNDFQKGDIAEGYSVSREKKESFPLTVTSAQKNPTAFYLCASSIQGWGDTQYFGPGTRLTVL.